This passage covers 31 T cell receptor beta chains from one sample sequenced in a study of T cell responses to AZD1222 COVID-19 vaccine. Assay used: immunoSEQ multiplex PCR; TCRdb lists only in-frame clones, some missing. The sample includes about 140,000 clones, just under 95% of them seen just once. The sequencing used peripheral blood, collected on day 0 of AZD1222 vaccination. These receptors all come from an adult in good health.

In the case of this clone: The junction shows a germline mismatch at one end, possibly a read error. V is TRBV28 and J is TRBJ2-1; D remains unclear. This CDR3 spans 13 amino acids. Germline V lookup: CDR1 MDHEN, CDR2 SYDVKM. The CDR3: CASSSSLKGQSVF. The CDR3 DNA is TGTGCCAGCAGTTCCTCCTTGAAGGGCCAGTCGGTCTTC.

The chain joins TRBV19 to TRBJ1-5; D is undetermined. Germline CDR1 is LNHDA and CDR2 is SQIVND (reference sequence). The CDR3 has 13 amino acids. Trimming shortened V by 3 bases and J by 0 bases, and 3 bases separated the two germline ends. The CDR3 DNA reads TGTGCCAGTAGTATGGATAGCAATCAGCCCCAGCATTTT. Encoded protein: CASSMDSNQPQHF.

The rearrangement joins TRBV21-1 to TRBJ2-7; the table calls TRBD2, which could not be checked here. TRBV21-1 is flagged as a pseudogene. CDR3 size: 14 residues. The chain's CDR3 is CASSSDGLHYEQYF. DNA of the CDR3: TGTGCCAGCAGCAGTGACGGGTTACATTACGAGCAGTACTTC.

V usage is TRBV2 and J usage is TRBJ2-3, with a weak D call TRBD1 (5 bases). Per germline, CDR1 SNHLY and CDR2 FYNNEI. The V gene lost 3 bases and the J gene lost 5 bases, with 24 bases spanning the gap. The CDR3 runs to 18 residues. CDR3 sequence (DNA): TGTGCCAGCAGTGAGTCCTTCGGGCAGGGATTACACATAGATACGCAGTATTTT. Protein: CASSESFGQGLHIDTQYF.

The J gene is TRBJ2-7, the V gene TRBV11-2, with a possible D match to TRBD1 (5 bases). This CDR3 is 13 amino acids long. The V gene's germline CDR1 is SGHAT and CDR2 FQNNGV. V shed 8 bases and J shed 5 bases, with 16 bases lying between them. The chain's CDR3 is CASSRRAGNEQYF. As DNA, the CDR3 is TGTGCCAGCTCTAGAAGGGCAGGGAACGAGCAGTACTTC.

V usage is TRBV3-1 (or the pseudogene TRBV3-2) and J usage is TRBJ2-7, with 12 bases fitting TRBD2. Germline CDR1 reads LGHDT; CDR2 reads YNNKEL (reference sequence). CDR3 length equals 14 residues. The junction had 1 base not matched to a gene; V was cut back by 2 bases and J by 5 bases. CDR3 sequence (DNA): TGTGCCAGCAGCCAACTAGCGGGAGGGGACGAGCAGTACTTC. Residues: CASSQLAGGDEQYF.

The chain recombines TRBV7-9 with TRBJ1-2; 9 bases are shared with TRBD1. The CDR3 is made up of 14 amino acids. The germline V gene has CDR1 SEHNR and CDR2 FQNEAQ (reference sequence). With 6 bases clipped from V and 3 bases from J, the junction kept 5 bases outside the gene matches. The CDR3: CASRRTGAHYGYTF. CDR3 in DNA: TGTGCCAGCAGGCGGACAGGGGCCCACTATGGCTACACCTTC.

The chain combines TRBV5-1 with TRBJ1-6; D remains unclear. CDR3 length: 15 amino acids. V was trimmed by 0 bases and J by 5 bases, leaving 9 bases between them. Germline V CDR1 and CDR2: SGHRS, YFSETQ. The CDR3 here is CASSLAGSNNSPLHF. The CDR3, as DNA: TGCGCCAGCAGCTTGGCCGGCAGCAATAATTCACCCCTCCACTTT. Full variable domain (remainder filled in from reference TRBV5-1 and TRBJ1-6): KAGVTQTPRYLIKTRGQQVTLSCSPISGHRSVSWYQQTPGQGLQFLFEYFSETQRNKGNFPGRFSGRQFSNSRSEMNVSTLELGDSALYLCASSLAGSNNSPLHFGNGTRLTVT.

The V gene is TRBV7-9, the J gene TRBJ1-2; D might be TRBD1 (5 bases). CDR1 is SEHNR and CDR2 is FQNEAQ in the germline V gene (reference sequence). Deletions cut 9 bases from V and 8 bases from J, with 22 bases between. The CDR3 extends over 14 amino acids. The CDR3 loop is CASEPGPLFWGYTF. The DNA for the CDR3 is TGTGCCAGTGAGCCGGGACCGCTTTTTTGGGGCTACACCTTC.

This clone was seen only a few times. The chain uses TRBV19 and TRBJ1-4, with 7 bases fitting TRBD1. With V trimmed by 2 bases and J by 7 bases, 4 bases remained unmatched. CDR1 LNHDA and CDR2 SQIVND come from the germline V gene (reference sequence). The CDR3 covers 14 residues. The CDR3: CASSITGESEKLFF. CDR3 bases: TGTGCCAGTAGTATAACAGGGGAAAGTGAAAAACTGTTTTTT.

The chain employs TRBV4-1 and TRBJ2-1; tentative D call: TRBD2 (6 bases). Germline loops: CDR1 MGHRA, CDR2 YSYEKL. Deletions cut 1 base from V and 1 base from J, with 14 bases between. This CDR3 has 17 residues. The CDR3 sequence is CASSQVYTGVSYNEQFF. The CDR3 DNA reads TGCGCCAGCAGCCAAGTTTATACGGGAGTGTCCTACAATGAGCAGTTCTTC.

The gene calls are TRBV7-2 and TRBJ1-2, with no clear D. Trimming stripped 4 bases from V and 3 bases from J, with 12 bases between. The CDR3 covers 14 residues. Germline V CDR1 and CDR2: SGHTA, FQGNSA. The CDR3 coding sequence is TGTGCCAGCAGCTCTTACCTGGTCTACTATGGCTACACCTTC. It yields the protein CASSSYLVYYGYTF.

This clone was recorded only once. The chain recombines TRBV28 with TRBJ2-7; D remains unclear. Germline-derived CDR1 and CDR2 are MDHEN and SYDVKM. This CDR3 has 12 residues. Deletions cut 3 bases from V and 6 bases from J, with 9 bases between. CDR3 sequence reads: CASSFSRREQYF. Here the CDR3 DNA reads TGTGCCAGCAGTTTTAGCAGACGCGAGCAGTACTTC.

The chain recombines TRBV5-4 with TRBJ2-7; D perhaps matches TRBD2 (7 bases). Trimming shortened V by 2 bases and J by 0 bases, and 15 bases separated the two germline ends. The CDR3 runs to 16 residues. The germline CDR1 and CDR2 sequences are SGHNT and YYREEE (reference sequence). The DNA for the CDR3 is TGTGCCAGCAGCTTAGGGGGGGGCGAGAGCTCCTACGAGCAGTACTTC. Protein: CASSLGGGESSYEQYF.

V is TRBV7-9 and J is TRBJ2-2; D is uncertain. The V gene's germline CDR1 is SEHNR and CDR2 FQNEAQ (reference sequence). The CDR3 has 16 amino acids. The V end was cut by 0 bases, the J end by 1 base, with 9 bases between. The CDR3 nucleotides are TGTGCCAGCAGCTTAGCGGGAACACTGAACACCGGGGAGCTGTTTTTT. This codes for CASSLAGTLNTGELFF.

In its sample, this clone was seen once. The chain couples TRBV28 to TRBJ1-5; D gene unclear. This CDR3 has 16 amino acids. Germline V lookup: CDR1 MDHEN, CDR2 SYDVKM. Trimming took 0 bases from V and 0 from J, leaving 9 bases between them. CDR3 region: CASSLWAGDSNQPQHF. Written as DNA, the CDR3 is TGTGCCAGCAGTTTATGGGCCGGGGATAGCAATCAGCCCCAGCATTTT.

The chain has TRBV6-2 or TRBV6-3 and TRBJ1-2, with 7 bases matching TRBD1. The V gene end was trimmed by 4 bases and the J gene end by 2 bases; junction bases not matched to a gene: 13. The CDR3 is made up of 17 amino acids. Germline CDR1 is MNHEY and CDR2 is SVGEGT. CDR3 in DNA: TGTGCCAGCAGTTCGGCACTGGGACAGTCAACAAACTATGGCTACACCTTC. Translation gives CASSSALGQSTNYGYTF.

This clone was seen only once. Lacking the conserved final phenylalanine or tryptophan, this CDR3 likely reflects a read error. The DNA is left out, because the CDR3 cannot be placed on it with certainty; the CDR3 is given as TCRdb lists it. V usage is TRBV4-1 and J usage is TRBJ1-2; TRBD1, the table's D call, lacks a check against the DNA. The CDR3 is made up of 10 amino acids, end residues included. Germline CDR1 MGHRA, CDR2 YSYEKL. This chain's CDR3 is CASSQDQSRG.

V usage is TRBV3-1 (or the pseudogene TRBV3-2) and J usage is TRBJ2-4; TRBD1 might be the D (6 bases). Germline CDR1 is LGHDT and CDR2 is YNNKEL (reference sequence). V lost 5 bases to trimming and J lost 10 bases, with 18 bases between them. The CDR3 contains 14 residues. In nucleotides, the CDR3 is TGTGCCAGCAGCTCAAGATGGGACATACGAATTCAGTACTTC. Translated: CASSSRWDIRIQYF.

The CDR3 DNA is TGCAGCGTCCAGGACAGGGGCGAAGATACGCAGTATTTT. Protein sequence: CSVQDRGEDTQYF. V and J are TRBV29-1 and TRBJ2-3, with 9 bases identical to TRBD1. CDR3 length: 13 amino acids. Trimming took 6 bases from V and 5 from J; bases not matched to a gene: 6. Germline V lookup: CDR1 SQVTM, CDR2 ANQGSEA.

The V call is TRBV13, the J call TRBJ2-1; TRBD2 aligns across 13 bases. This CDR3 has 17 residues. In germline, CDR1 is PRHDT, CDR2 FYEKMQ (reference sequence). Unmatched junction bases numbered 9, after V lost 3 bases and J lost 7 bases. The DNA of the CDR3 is TGTGCCAGCAGCTTGGGCCAACTAGCGGGAGGGCAAAATGAGCAGTTCTTC. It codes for CASSLGQLAGGQNEQFF.

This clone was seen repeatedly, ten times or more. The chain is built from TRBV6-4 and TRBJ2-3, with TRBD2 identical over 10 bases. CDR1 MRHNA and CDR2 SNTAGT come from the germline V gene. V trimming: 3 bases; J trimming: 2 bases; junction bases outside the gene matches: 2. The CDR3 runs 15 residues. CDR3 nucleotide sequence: TGTGCCAGCAGTGAAGCGGGGGGGCACACAGATACGCAGTATTTT. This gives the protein CASSEAGGHTDTQYF.

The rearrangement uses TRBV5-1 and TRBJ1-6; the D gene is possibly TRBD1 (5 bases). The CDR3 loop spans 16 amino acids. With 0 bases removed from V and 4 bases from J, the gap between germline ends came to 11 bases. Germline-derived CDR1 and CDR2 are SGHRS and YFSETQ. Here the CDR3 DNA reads TGCGCCAGCAGCTTGGCTGGGGCTAAATATAATTCACCCCTCCACTTT. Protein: CASSLAGAKYNSPLHF.

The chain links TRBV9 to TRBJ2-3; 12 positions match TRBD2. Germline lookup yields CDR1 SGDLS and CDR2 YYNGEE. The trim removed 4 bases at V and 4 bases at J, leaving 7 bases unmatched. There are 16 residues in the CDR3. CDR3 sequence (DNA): TGTGCCAGCAGCTCCCGGACTAGCGGGATATCAGATACGCAGTATTTT. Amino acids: CASSSRTSGISDTQYF.

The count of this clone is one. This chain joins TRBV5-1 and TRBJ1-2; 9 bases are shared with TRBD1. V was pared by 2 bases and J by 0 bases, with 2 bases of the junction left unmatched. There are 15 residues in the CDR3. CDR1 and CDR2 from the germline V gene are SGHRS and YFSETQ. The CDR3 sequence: CASSFTGGSNYGYTF. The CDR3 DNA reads TGCGCCAGCAGCTTCACAGGGGGCTCTAACTATGGCTACACCTTC.

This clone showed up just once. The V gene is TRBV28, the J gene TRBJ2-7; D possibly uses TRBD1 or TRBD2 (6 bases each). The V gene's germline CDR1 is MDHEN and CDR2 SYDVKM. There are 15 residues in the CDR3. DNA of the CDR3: TGTGCGGCTAGAGAAGGGGGGCTAGTCTCCTACGAGCAGTACTTC. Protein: CAAREGGLVSYEQYF.

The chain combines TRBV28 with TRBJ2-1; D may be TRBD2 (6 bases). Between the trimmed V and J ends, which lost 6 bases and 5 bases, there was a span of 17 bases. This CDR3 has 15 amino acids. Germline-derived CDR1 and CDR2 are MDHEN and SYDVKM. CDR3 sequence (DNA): TGTGCCAGCAGGATTCCAGGAGGGCTGAACAATGAGCAGTTCTTC. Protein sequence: CASRIPGGLNNEQFF.

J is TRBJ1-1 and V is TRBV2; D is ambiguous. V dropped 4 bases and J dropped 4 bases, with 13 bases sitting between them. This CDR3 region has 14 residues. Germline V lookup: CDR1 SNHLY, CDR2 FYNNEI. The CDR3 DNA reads TGTGCCAGCAGTGGACCGATGGTTGGCACTGAAGCTTTCTTT. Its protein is CASSGPMVGTEAFF.

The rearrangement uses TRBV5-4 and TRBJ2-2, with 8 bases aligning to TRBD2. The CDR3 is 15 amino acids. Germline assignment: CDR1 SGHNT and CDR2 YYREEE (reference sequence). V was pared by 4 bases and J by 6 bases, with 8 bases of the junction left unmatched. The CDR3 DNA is TGTGCCAGCAGCCCGGGACTAGAGTTTCCCGGGGAGCTGTTTTTT. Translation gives CASSPGLEFPGELFF. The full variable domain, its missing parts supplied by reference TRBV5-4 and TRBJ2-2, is ETGVTQSPTHLIKTRGQQVTLRCSSQSGHNTVSWYQQALGQGPQFIFQYYREEENGRGNFPPRFSGLQFPNYSSELNVNALELDDSALYLCASSPGLEFPGELFFGEGSRLTVL.

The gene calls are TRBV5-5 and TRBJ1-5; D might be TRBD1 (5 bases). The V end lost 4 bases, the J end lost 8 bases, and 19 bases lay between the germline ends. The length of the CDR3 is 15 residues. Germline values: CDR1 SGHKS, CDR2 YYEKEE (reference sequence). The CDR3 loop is CASSPRQGEWEPQHF. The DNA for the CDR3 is TGTGCCAGCAGCCCGCGCCAAGGGGAATGGGAGCCCCAGCATTTT. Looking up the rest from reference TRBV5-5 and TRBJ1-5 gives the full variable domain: DAGVTQSPTHLIKTRGQQVTLRCSPISGHKSVSWYQQVLGQGPQFIFQYYEKEERGRGNFPDRFSARQFPNYSSELNVNALLLGDSALYLCASSPRQGEWEPQHFGDGTRLSIL.

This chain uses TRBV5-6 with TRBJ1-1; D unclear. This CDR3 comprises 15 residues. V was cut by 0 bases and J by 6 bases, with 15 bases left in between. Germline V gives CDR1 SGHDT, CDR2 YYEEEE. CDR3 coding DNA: TGTGCCAGCAGCTTGGTCCGTGTAGAGGCCTCTGAAGCTTTCTTT. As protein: CASSLVRVEASEAFF.